This T cell receptor beta chain was retrieved from a study of T cell changes during pregnancy in multiple sclerosis. Method: immunoSEQ multiplex PCR; TCRdb's copy keeps in-frame clones and lacks some. The repertoire holds over 90,000 clones, about 93% seen once, with 0.99% in the top ten. This CDR3 has 13 amino acids. Trimming shortened V by 4 bases and J by 5 bases, and 10 bases separated the two germline ends. The germline V gene encodes CDR1 SGDLS and CDR2 YYNGEE. This TCR came from a female donor with multiple sclerosis, enrolled in a pregnancy study. This specimen consisted of peripheral blood, obtained after pregnancy. V is TRBV9 and J is TRBJ2-1; D perhaps matches TRBD1 (6 bases). CDR3 region: CASSLGAHNEQFF. CDR3 coding DNA: TGTGCCAGCAGCCTGGGGGCACACAATGAGCAGTTCTTC.